These T cell receptor beta chains were read from a single sample in a study of blood T cell repertoires in COVID-19. Sequenced by immunoSEQ multiplex PCR; TCRdb stores in-frame clones only, minus some. Of about 170,000 clones in the sample, roughly nine tenths were seen once. Sequencing input: peripheral blood. The receptors stem from a woman in her sixties or seventies with COVID-19, enrolled during active disease. CDR3s include the opening cysteine and the closing phenylalanine or tryptophan. A D gene is named only where the DNA matches it firmly. Clone size is shown for a subset of rows, as once, few, many or a class of expanded clone.

V gene: TRBV5-1; D gene: -; clone size: -; J gene: TRBJ2-5; CDR3 DNA: TGCGCCAGCAGCTCCGACAGGACTGCGTGGAAGGCCCAGTACTTC; CDR3 protein: CASSSDRTAWKAQYF
V gene: TRBV5-4; D gene: TRBD1; clone size: once; J gene: TRBJ1-1; CDR3 DNA: TGTGCCAGCAGCCTACCGAATCCGGGACAGGGACCTGAAGCTTTCTTT; CDR3 protein: CASSLPNPGQGPEAFF
V gene: TRBV6-2/TRBV6-3; D gene: -; clone size: once; J gene: TRBJ1-5; CDR3 DNA: TGTGCCAGCAGCCCAGTTTCCGCCTGGCCTCTGGATCAGCCCCAGCATTTT; CDR3 protein: CASSPVSAWPLDQPQHF
V gene: TRBV6-6; D gene: TRBD1; clone size: -; J gene: TRBJ2-7; CDR3 DNA: TGTGCCAGCAGTTACTCAACAGACAGGGGGGACGAGCAGTACTTC; CDR3 protein: CASSYSTDRGDEQYF
V gene: TRBV2; D gene: -; clone size: -; J gene: TRBJ1-5; CDR3 DNA: TGTGCCAGCAGTGAGATGGGGCAGGTCGAACAGCCCCAGCATTTT; CDR3 protein: CASSEMGQVEQPQHF
V gene: TRBV19; D gene: -; clone size: -; J gene: TRBJ1-1; CDR3 DNA: TGTGCCAGTAGTATCGGGGGGCGGGAGGAAGCTTTCTTT; CDR3 protein: CASSIGGREEAFF
V gene: TRBV2; D gene: TRBD1; clone size: -; J gene: TRBJ1-6; CDR3 DNA: TGTGCCAGCAGCCGGGACAGAAATTCACCCCTCCACTTT; CDR3 protein: CASSRDRNSPLHF
V gene: TRBV6-5; D gene: -; clone size: -; J gene: TRBJ1-5; CDR3 DNA: TGTGCCAGCGATCCCCGAGGGGGACAGCCCCAGCATTTT; CDR3 protein: CASDPRGGQPQHF
V gene: TRBV9; D gene: -; clone size: -; J gene: TRBJ2-1; CDR3 DNA: TGTGCCAGCAGCGTAGTGACGGGAGTGGGGTACAATGAGCAGTTCTTC; CDR3 protein: CASSVVTGVGYNEQFF
V gene: TRBV6-5; D gene: -; clone size: once; J gene: TRBJ1-1; CDR3 DNA: TGTGCCAGCAGCCCGACACTGATGAACACTGAAGCTTTCTTT; CDR3 protein: CASSPTLMNTEAFF
V gene: TRBV9; D gene: -; clone size: -; J gene: TRBJ1-1; CDR3 DNA: TGTGCCAGCAGCGTAGCAACGAAGGAGGGCACTGAAGCTTTCTTT; CDR3 protein: CASSVATKEGTEAFF
V gene: TRBV19; D gene: -; clone size: -; J gene: TRBJ1-4; CDR3 DNA: TGTGCCAGTAGTATAGGCGGGGCAACTAATGAAAAACTGTTTTTT; CDR3 protein: CASSIGGATNEKLFF
V gene: TRBV3-1/TRBV3-2; D gene: TRBD2; clone size: -; J gene: TRBJ2-7; CDR3 DNA: TGTGCCAGCAGCCAAGATTTTAGCGGGAGGGCCATCCACGAGCAGTACTTC; CDR3 protein: CASSQDFSGRAIHEQYF
V gene: TRBV5-1; D gene: -; clone size: -; J gene: TRBJ2-3; CDR3 DNA: TGCGCCAGCAGCTTGGCCTATTTGGCAGATACGCAGTATTTT; CDR3 protein: CASSLAYLADTQYF
V gene: TRBV27; D gene: -; clone size: -; J gene: TRBJ2-3; CDR3 DNA: TGTGCCAGCAGTCTTGGCCCCACAGATACGCAGTATTTT; CDR3 protein: CASSLGPTDTQYF
V gene: TRBV12-3/TRBV12-4; D gene: -; clone size: -; J gene: TRBJ1-5; CDR3 DNA: TGTGCCAGCACCGAGGGGGATCAGCCCCAGCATTTT; CDR3 protein: CASTEGDQPQHF
V gene: TRBV4-1; D gene: TRBD1; clone size: -; J gene: TRBJ2-5; CDR3 DNA: TGCGCCAGCAGCCAAGTCATCGGACAGGGGTCAGAGACCCAGTACTTC; CDR3 protein: CASSQVIGQGSETQYF
V gene: TRBV27; D gene: -; clone size: -; J gene: TRBJ1-2; CDR3 DNA: TGTGCCAGCAGGACGGGGAACTATGGCTACACCTTC; CDR3 protein: CASRTGNYGYTF
V gene: TRBV5-4; D gene: -; clone size: -; J gene: TRBJ2-2; CDR3 DNA: TGTGCCAGCAGCATTCCAGGGTTAGGGGAGCTGTTTTTT; CDR3 protein: CASSIPGLGELFF
V gene: TRBV7-9; D gene: -; clone size: -; J gene: TRBJ2-7; CDR3 DNA: TGTGCCAGCAGCTTCGGCGGGGAATCCTACGAGCAGTACTTC; CDR3 protein: CASSFGGESYEQYF
V gene: TRBV27; D gene: TRBD1; clone size: -; J gene: TRBJ1-1; CDR3 DNA: TGTGCCAGCAGTTCCTTGTCCCCCGGACAGGGATACACTGAAGCTTTCTTT; CDR3 protein: CASSSLSPGQGYTEAFF
V gene: TRBV7-9; D gene: -; clone size: -; J gene: TRBJ1-3; CDR3 DNA: TGTGCCAGCAGCTTAGCGGTAGGACAGTCAGGAAACACCATATATTTT; CDR3 protein: CASSLAVGQSGNTIYF
V gene: TRBV24-1; D gene: TRBD1; clone size: -; J gene: TRBJ1-5; CDR3 DNA: TGTGCCACCAGTGACACCGGGACAGGCAATCAGCCCCAGCATTTT; CDR3 protein: CATSDTGTGNQPQHF
V gene: TRBV18; D gene: -; clone size: -; J gene: TRBJ1-2; CDR3 DNA: TGTGCCAGCTCACCGCAGGACTTTAACTATGGCTACACCTTC; CDR3 protein: CASSPQDFNYGYTF
V gene: TRBV7-2; D gene: TRBD1; clone size: -; J gene: TRBJ2-5; CDR3 DNA: TGTGCCAGCAGCTTAGCGAAGGGGGCTCAGGGGGAGACCCAGTACTTC; CDR3 protein: CASSLAKGAQGETQYF
V gene: TRBV12-3/TRBV12-4; D gene: -; clone size: -; J gene: TRBJ1-1; CDR3 DNA: TGTGCCAGCAGTTCAACAGGGAAGCCTGAAGCTTTCTTT; CDR3 protein: CASSSTGKPEAFF
V gene: TRBV5-5; D gene: -; clone size: -; J gene: TRBJ1-3; CDR3 DNA: TGTGCCAGCAGCTCGGGGGTCGTGGTCTCTGGAAACACCATATATTTT; CDR3 protein: CASSSGVVVSGNTIYF
V gene: TRBV19; D gene: TRBD1; clone size: -; J gene: TRBJ1-5; CDR3 DNA: TGTGCCAGTAGCATTCGGACAGGGGGCAATCAGCCCCAGCATTTT; CDR3 protein: CASSIRTGGNQPQHF
V gene: TRBV7-2; D gene: TRBD1; clone size: -; J gene: TRBJ2-7; CDR3 DNA: TGTGCCAGCAGCTTAGGGGGCAGGGGGCTTGAGCAGTACTTC; CDR3 protein: CASSLGGRGLEQYF
V gene: TRBV11-2; D gene: -; clone size: -; J gene: TRBJ1-2; CDR3 DNA: TGTGCCAGCAGCTTAGATCGGGGGATAGGCTATGGCTACACCTTC; CDR3 protein: CASSLDRGIGYGYTF
V gene: TRBV7-9; D gene: -; clone size: -; J gene: TRBJ1-5; CDR3 DNA: TGTGCCAGCAGCTTAGTAGGGGACTTGGGTCAGCCCCAGCATTTT; CDR3 protein: CASSLVGDLGQPQHF
V gene: TRBV29-1; D gene: -; clone size: once; J gene: TRBJ1-1; CDR3 DNA: TGCAGCGTTAAACAGGGTGGGGACACTGAAGCTTTCTTT; CDR3 protein: CSVKQGGDTEAFF
V gene: TRBV5-1; D gene: -; clone size: -; J gene: TRBJ2-7; CDR3 DNA: TGCGCCAGCAGCTTTGGGGGGTTTTCCTACGAGCAGTACTTC; CDR3 protein: CASSFGGFSYEQYF
V gene: TRBV5-4; D gene: -; clone size: -; J gene: TRBJ1-2; CDR3 DNA: TGTGCCAGCAGCCGTTATACAGGCGGGAATGGCTACACCTTC; CDR3 protein: CASSRYTGGNGYTF
V gene: TRBV27; D gene: -; clone size: -; J gene: TRBJ1-4; CDR3 DNA: TGTGCCAGCAGTTTTCGAACTAATGAAAAACTGTTTTTT; CDR3 protein: CASSFRTNEKLFF
V gene: TRBV7-2; D gene: TRBD2; clone size: -; J gene: TRBJ2-5; CDR3 DNA: TGTGCCAGCAGCTTAGCGGGAGGGCCTTTGGAGACCCAGTACTTC; CDR3 protein: CASSLAGGPLETQYF
V gene: TRBV4-3; D gene: TRBD2; clone size: -; J gene: TRBJ2-1; CDR3 DNA: TGCGCCAGCAGCCAAGTCCTAGCGGGTAACAAGTACAATGAGCAGTTCTTC; CDR3 protein: CASSQVLAGNKYNEQFF
V gene: TRBV6-5; D gene: TRBD2; clone size: -; J gene: TRBJ2-2; CDR3 DNA: TGTGCCAGCATACAAAGCGGGAGCTACACCGGGGAGCTGTTTTTT; CDR3 protein: CASIQSGSYTGELFF
V gene: TRBV18; D gene: TRBD2; clone size: -; J gene: TRBJ2-5; CDR3 DNA: TGTGCCAGCTCACCCGCCCGTAGCGGGAGAAAGGTACAAGAGACCCAGTACTTC; CDR3 protein: CASSPARSGRKVQETQYF
V gene: TRBV5-1; D gene: -; clone size: few; J gene: TRBJ1-1; CDR3 DNA: TGCGCCAGCAGCTTGGGACAGGCTTTAATGAACACTGAAGCTTTCTTT; CDR3 protein: CASSLGQALMNTEAFF
V gene: TRBV19; D gene: -; clone size: -; J gene: TRBJ1-2; CDR3 DNA: TGTGCCAGTAGCACCGACAGTCTCTATGGCTACACCTTC; CDR3 protein: CASSTDSLYGYTF
V gene: TRBV9; D gene: TRBD2; clone size: -; J gene: TRBJ2-2; CDR3 DNA: TGTGCCAGCAGATCTAGCGGGAGGGCTTCCGGGGAGCTGTTTTTT; CDR3 protein: CASRSSGRASGELFF
V gene: TRBV27; D gene: -; clone size: -; J gene: TRBJ1-4; CDR3 DNA: TGTGCCAGCAGTTTAAAAAGTATACCGACACTTAATGAAAAACTGTTTTTT; CDR3 protein: CASSLKSIPTLNEKLFF
V gene: TRBV6-5; D gene: TRBD2; clone size: -; J gene: TRBJ2-1; CDR3 DNA: TGTGCCAGCAACCACGCGGGAGTAGACGATGAGCAGTTCTTC; CDR3 protein: CASNHAGVDDEQFF
V gene: TRBV7-8; D gene: TRBD1; clone size: -; J gene: TRBJ1-2; CDR3 DNA: TGTGCCAGCAGCCTAGACAGGGGGTTAGGCTACACCTTC; CDR3 protein: CASSLDRGLGYTF
V gene: TRBV30; D gene: TRBD2; clone size: -; J gene: TRBJ2-7; CDR3 DNA: TGTGCCTGCTTAGGGGCTAGCGGGAGCATCGAGCAGTACTTC; CDR3 protein: CACLGASGSIEQYF